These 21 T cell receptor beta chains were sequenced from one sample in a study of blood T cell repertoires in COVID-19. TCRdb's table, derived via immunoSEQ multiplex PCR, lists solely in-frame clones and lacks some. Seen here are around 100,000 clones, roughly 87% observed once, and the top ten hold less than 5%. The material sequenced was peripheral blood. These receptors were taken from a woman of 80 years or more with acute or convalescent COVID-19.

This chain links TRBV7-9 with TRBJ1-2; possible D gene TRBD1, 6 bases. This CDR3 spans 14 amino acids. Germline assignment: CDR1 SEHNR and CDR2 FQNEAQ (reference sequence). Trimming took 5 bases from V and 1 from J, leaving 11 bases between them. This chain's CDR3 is CASSGGQFNYGYTF. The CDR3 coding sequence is TGTGCCAGCAGCGGAGGACAGTTTAACTATGGCTACACCTTC.

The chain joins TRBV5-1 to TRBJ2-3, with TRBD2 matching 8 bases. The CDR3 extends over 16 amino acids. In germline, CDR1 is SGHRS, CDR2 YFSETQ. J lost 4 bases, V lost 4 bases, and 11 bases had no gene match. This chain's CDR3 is CASSSQGRGVSDTQYF. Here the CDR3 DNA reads TGCGCCAGCAGCAGCCAGGGGCGGGGGGTCTCAGATACGCAGTATTTT.

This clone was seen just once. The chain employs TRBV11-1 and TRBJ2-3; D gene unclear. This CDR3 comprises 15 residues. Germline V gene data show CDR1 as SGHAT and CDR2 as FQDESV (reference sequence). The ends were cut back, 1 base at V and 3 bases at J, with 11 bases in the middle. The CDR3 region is CASSLVAAKTDTQYF. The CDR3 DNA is TGTGCCAGCAGCTTAGTGGCGGCAAAAACAGATACGCAGTATTTT.

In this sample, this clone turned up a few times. The DNA of the CDR3 is TGTGCCAGCAGCCCCGATCCCGGGACAGGCAATGGCTACACCTTC. Translation: CASSPDPGTGNGYTF. The genes are TRBV7-2 and TRBJ1-2; 8 nucleotides match TRBD1. The CDR3 spans 15 residues. In germline, CDR1 is SGHTA, CDR2 FQGNSA. V gave up 5 bases and J gave up 6 bases; unmatched junction bases: 11. The complete variable domain, with remaining parts taken from reference TRBV7-2 and TRBJ1-2, reads GAGVSQSPSNKVTEKGKDVELRCDPISGHTALYWYRQSLGQGLEFLIYFQGNSAPDKSGLPSDRFSAERTGGSVSTLTIQRTQQEDSAVYLCASSPDPGTGNGYTFGSGTRLTVV.

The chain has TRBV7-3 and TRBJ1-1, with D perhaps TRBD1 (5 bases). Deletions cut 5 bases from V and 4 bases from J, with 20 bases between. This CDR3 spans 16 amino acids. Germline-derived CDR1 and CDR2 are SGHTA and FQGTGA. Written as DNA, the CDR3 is TGTGCCAGCAGCCCCGGACCCATTGGGGCTGTCACTGAAGCTTTCTTT. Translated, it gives CASSPGPIGAVTEAFF.

CDR3: CASSLAGTGGLGNTIYF. The CDR3 DNA reads TGTGCCAGCAGCTTAGCTGGTACAGGGGGCCTAGGAAACACCATATATTTT. The rearrangement uses TRBV7-9 and TRBJ1-3, with TRBD1 matching 9 bases. In germline, CDR1 is SEHNR, CDR2 FQNEAQ (reference sequence). With V trimmed by 0 bases and J by 4 bases, 7 bases remained unmatched. This CDR3 region has 17 residues. Full variable domain (outside the CDR3, taken from reference TRBV7-9 and TRBJ1-3): DTGVSQNPRHKITKRGQNVTFRCDPISEHNRLYWYRQTLGQGPEFLTYFQNEAQLEKSRLLSDRFSAERPKGSFSTLEIQRTEQGDSAMYLCASSLAGTGGLGNTIYFGEGSWLTVV.

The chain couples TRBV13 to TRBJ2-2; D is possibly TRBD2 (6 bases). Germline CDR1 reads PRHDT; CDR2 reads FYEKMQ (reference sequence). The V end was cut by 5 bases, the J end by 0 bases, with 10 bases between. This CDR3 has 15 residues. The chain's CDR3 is CASSRAGSNTGELFF. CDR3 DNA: TGTGCCAGCAGCCGAGCGGGTTCGAACACCGGGGAGCTGTTTTTT.

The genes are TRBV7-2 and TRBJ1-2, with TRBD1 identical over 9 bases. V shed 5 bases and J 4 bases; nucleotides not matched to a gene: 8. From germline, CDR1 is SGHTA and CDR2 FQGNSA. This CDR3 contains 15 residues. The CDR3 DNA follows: TGTGCCAGCAGCGCCCAAACAGGGGGCAGCTATGGCTACACCTTC. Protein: CASSAQTGGSYGYTF.

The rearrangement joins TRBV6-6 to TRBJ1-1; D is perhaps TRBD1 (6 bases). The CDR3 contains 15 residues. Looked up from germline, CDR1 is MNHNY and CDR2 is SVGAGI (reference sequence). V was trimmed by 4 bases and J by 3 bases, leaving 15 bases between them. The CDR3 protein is CASSSGQISYTEAFF. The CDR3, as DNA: TGTGCCAGCAGTTCCGGACAGATAAGCTACACTGAAGCTTTCTTT.

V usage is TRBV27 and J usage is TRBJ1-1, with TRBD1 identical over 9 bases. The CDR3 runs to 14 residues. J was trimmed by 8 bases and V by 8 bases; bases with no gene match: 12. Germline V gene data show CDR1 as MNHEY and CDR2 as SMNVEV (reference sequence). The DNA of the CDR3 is TGTGCCAGCTCCTACAGGGGGACAGGGAGAGAAGCTTTCTTT. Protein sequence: CASSYRGTGREAFF.

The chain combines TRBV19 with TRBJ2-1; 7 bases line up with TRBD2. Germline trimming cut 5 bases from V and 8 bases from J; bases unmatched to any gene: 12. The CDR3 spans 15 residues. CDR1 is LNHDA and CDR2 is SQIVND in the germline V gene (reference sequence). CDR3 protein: CASSPLGGSADEQFF. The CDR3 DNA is TGTGCCAGTAGTCCCCTTGGCGGGAGTGCGGATGAGCAGTTCTTC.

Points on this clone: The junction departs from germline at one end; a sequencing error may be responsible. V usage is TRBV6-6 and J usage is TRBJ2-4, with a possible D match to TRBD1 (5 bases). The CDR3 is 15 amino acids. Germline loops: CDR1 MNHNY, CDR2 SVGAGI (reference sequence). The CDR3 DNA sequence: TGTGCCAGCAATTACTCGACTCAGGGTAAAAACATTCAGTACTTC. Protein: CASNYSTQGKNIQYF.

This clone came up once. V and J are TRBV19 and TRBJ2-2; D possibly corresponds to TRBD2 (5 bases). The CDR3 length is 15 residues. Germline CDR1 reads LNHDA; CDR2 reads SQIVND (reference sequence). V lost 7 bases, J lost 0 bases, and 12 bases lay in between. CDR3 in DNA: TGTGCCAGTAAGGAGGAATTTGCGAACACCGGGGAGCTGTTTTTT. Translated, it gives CASKEEFANTGELFF.

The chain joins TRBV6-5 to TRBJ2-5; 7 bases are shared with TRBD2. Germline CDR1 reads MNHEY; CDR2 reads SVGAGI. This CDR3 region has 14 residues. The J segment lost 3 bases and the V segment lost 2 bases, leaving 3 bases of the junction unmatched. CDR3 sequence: CASSYGLAEETQYF. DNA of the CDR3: TGTGCCAGCAGTTACGGGCTAGCGGAAGAGACCCAGTACTTC.

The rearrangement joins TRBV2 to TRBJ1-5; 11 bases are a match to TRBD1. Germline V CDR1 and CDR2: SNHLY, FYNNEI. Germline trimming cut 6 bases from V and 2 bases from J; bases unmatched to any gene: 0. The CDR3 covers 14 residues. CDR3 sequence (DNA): TGTGCCAGCAGGGGACAGGGGGGCAATCAGCCCCAGCATTTT. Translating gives CASRGQGGNQPQHF.

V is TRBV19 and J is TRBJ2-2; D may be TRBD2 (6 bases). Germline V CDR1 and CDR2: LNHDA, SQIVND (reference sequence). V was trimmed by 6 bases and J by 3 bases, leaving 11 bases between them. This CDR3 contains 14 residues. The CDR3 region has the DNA TGTGCCAGTAGATCCGCGGGATACACCGGGGAGCTGTTTTTT. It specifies CASRSAGYTGELFF.

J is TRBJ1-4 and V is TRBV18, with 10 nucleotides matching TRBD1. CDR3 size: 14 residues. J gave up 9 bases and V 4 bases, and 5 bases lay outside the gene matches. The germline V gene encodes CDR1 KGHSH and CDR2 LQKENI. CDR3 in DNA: TGTGCCAGCTCACTCGGGACAGGGGAAAAAAAACTGTTTTTT. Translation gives CASSLGTGEKKLFF.

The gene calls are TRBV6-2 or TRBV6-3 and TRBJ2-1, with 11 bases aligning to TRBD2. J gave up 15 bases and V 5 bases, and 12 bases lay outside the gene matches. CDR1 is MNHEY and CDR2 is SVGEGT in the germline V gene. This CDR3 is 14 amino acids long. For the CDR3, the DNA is TGTGCCAGCAGTCGCTCGGGGACTAGCGGTTTACTGTTCTTC. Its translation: CASSRSGTSGLLFF.

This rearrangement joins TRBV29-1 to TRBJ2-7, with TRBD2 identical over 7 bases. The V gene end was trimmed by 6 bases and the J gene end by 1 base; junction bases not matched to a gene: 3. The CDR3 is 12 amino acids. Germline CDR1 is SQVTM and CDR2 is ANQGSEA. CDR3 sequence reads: CSVLAESYEQYF. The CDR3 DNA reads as TGCAGCGTCCTAGCGGAATCCTACGAGCAGTACTTC.

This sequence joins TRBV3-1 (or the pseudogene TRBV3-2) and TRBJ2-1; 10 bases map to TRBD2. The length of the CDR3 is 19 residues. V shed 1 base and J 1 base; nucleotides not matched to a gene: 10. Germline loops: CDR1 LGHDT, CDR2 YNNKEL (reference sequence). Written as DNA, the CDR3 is TGTGCCAGCAGCCAAGCCAGCGGGGGGGCGGTTAGGTCCTACAATGAGCAGTTCTTC. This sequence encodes CASSQASGGAVRSYNEQFF.

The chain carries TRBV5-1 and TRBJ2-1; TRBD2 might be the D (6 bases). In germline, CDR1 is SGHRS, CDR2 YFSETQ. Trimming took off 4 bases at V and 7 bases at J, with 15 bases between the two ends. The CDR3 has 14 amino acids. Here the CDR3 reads CASSVGGRDNEQFF. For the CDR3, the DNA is TGCGCCAGCAGCGTTGGCGGGCGGGATAATGAGCAGTTCTTC.